A selection of T cell receptor beta chains follows, all from one sample in a study of CD8+CD57+ T cells in acquired aplastic anemia. One entry per CDR3 protein, called by TCRdb with MiXCR from the reads. The sample includes more than 100,000 distinct CDR3 sequences, around two fifths of them seen just once. The sample consisted of sorted CD4+, CD8+, or CD8+CD57+ T cells (not recorded which) from PBMCs. These receptors were collected from a human donor in good health, serving as a control. Both conserved end residues are part of each CDR3. A D gene is named only where the DNA matches it firmly. Size is omitted from some rows. Given values are once, few, many or a class for expanded clones.

d_call	clone_size	j_call	v_call	cdr3_nt	cdr3_aa
.	.	TRBJ2-7	TRBV20-1	TGCAGTTCGCAAGGTGCGATCGAGGGTGAGCAGTACTTC	CSSQGAIEGEQYF
.	.	TRBJ1-2	TRBV7-9	TGTGCCAGCAGCTCGCGGGGGCTATATGGCTACACCTTC	CASSSRGLYGYTF
.	.	TRBJ1-1	TRBV20-1	TGCAGTGCTTTGGTGTGGAGCGCTGAAGCTTTCTTT	CSALVWSAEAFF
.	.	TRBJ1-3	TRBV29-1	TGCAGCGTAGCCGGGACACGGGAAGGAAACACCATGTATTTT	CSVAGTREGNTMYF
TRBD2	.	TRBJ2-1	TRBV2	TGTGCCAGCAGTGGACTACCGGGACTAGGTGCGTCGTACGACTACAATGAGCAGCTCTTC	CASSGLPGLGASYDYNEQLF
.	.	TRBJ1-6	TRBV7-9	TGTGCCAGCAGGGGGGAATCACCCCTCCACTTT	CASRGESPLHF
.	.	TRBJ1-1	TRBV10-3	TGTGCCATCAGTGAGTGGTCTCAGGGCGAGACTGAAGCTTTCTTT	CAISEWSQGETEAFF
TRBD1	many	TRBJ2-5	TRBV7-9	TGTGCCAGCAGTTTCCACCAGGGGGCCGTCGAGACCCAGTACTTC	CASSFHQGAVETQYF
.	few	TRBJ1-2	TRBV10-3	TGTGCCACCCGAAGCCAGGGGCCCTATGGCTACACCTTC	CATRSQGPYGYTF
TRBD2	few	TRBJ2-3	TRBV20-1	TGCAGTGCTTTTACGAGCGGGAGAAGCACAGATACGCAGTATTTT	CSAFTSGRSTDTQYF
.	many	TRBJ2-1	TRBV6-1	TGTGCCAGCAGTCTGGCGGAGGGCCTTGGTGAGCAGTTCTTC	CASSLAEGLGEQFF
TRBD2	many	TRBJ2-1	TRBV27	TGTGCCAGCAGACAGGGACTAGCGGGAAGTCTGTCCTTC	CASRQGLAGSLSF
TRBD1	.	TRBJ2-7	TRBV6-1	TGTGCCAGCAGTGCTAGGACAGGTCAGTCGACCTACGAGCAGTACTTC	CASSARTGQSTYEQYF
.	.	TRBJ1-2	TRBV5-1	TGCGCCAGCAGCTTTGACAACTCTGGCTACACCTTC	CASSFDNSGYTF
.	.	TRBJ1-2	TRBV29-1	TGCAGCGTTGAAGATTGGGGTTATTATGGCTACACCTTC	CSVEDWGYYGYTF
TRBD1	many	TRBJ1-2	TRBV6-1	TGTGCGTCAGGGGGCGCGGGGTATGGCTACACCTTC	CASGGAGYGYTF
.	few	TRBJ1-1	TRBV28	TGTGCCAGCAGCGAGGGTCCGGCGCTTCGGGCTTTCTTT	CASSEGPALRAFF
.	few	TRBJ2-2	TRBV5-5	TGTGCCAGCAGCATGGACCCAACCACCGGGGAGCTGTTTTTT	CASSMDPTTGELFF
.	.	TRBJ1-1	TRBV25-1	TGTGCCAGCAGTGAATCTGCCCTGAACACTGAAGCTTTCTTT	CASSESALNTEAFF
.	.	TRBJ1-2	TRBV24-1	TGTGCCAGCAGTTTGAGCGCAGGGAATAACTATGGCTACACCTTC	CASSLSAGNNYGYTF
.	many	TRBJ1-2	TRBV6-1	TGTGCCAGCAGAAACAGGGCCCCTAACTATGGCTACACCTTC	CASRNRAPNYGYTF
TRBD2	.	TRBJ2-1	TRBV10-3	TGTGCCATCAGGAGGACTAGCGGGAGCTACAATGAGCAGTTCTTC	CAIRRTSGSYNEQFF
.	.	TRBJ1-2	TRBV19	TGTGCCAGTAGTATCCCGGTGGGTTTCGGCTATGGCTACACCTTC	CASSIPVGFGYGYTF
.	.	TRBJ2-7	TRBV7-2	TGTGCCAGCAGCTCAGGGTTCTACGAGCAGTACTTC	CASSSGFYEQYF
.	few	TRBJ2-5	TRBV5-1	TGCGCCAGCAGTTTCATTTCGACAGGAGGGGTGACCCAGTACTTC	CASSFISTGGVTQYF
.	.	TRBJ2-1	TRBV10-3	TGTGCCACCACAGCCCTAAGCGCAGATACGCAGTTCTTC	CATTALSADTQFF
TRBD1	few	TRBJ1-1	TRBV27	TGTGCCAGCAGTTTCGGGACAGAGAACACTGAAGCTTTCTTT	CASSFGTENTEAFF
.	.	TRBJ1-2	TRBV7-6	TGTGCCAGCAGTCAAACGCAGTCCTATGGCTACACCTTC	CASSQTQSYGYTF
TRBD1	many	TRBJ1-2	TRBV19	TGTGCCAGTAGTATGGGACAGGGTGACGGCTACACCTTC	CASSMGQGDGYTF
TRBD1	many	TRBJ1-1	TRBV12-3/TRBV12-4	TGTGCCAGCAGTCCACGACAGGGGGCGGGGGGCACTGAAGCTTTCTTT	CASSPRQGAGGTEAFF
TRBD1	many	TRBJ1-1	TRBV19	TGTGCCAGTAGTGCGCCATCGGGACAGGGGAACACTGAAGCTTTCTTT	CASSAPSGQGNTEAFF
TRBD2	.	TRBJ2-7	TRBV2	TGTGCCAGCGGGGAGGGGCCCTCCTACGGGCAGTACTTC	CASGEGPSYGQYF
TRBD1	.	TRBJ1-5	TRBV6-1	TGTGCCAGCAGCTTCGACAGGGGTAGCAATCAGCCCCAGCATTTT	CASSFDRGSNQPQHF
.	many	TRBJ2-7	TRBV10-3	TGTGCCATCAGTGAGTCGTACCTAAGTGAGCAGTACTTC	CAISESYLSEQYF
TRBD1	few	TRBJ1-1	TRBV2	TGTGCCAGCAGCGCTGGGACAGGGACTGAAGCTTTCTTT	CASSAGTGTEAFF
TRBD1	many	TRBJ1-1	TRBV11-3	TGTGCCAGCAGCCGACAGGGAAAGACTGAAGCTTTCTTT	CASSRQGKTEAFF
.	few	TRBJ1-1	TRBV5-1	TGCGCCAGCAGCTTGGTTATGGGGGGGAACACTGAAGCTTTCTTT	CASSLVMGGNTEAFF
.	many	TRBJ2-3	TRBV6-5	TGTGCCAGCAGTTACTCGATGACCCAAAGGGCGGATACGCAGTATTTT	CASSYSMTQRADTQYF
.	.	TRBJ2-7	TRBV14	TGTGCCAGCAGTTACTCGACGGCCTGGGGCGAGCAGTACTTC	CASSYSTAWGEQYF
.	.	TRBJ2-5	TRBV10-2	TGCGCCAGCAGTGGACAACTCCAAGAGACCCAGTACTTC	CASSGQLQETQYF
.	many	TRBJ1-1	TRBV20-1	TGCAGTGCCGGCGCGCAGGGTAAGGAAGCTTTCTTT	CSAGAQGKEAFF
TRBD2	.	TRBJ2-1	TRBV4-2	TGTGCCAGCGGCCAAGAAATGGGACTAGCGGGGCTTTGGGATGAGCAGTTCTTC	CASGQEMGLAGLWDEQFF
.	.	TRBJ1-2	TRBV29-1	TGCAGCGTTGAAGAGGACGGGCGTGTAGGCTACACCTTC	CSVEEDGRVGYTF
.	.	TRBJ1-1	TRBV29-1	TGCAGCGTCAGACCGACCAACACTGAAGCTTTCTTT	CSVRPTNTEAFF
.	many	TRBJ1-2	TRBV3-1	TGTGCCAGCGGCGGGGGACGGAACTATGGCTACACCTTC	CASGGGRNYGYTF
.	many	TRBJ1-2	TRBV7-9	TGTGCCAGCAGCTTAGATGCGGTTTTCGGCTACACCTTC	CASSLDAVFGYTF
.	many	TRBJ1-2	TRBV24-1	TGTGCCACCAGTGAACCGGGGGCCCGCTACACCTTC	CATSEPGARYTF
.	.	TRBJ2-7	TRBV6-5	TGTGCCAGCAGTTTAGACACCTCATCCTACGAGCAGTACTTC	CASSLDTSSYEQYF
.	few	TRBJ1-2	TRBV6-1	TGTGCCAGCAGTGGGCAGGGTGGGGACTATGGCTACACCTTC	CASSGQGGDYGYTF
.	.	TRBJ1-6	TRBV19	TGTGCCAGTAGTCCGAGACAGTGGAATTCACCCCTCCACTTT	CASSPRQWNSPLHF
TRBD1	few	TRBJ1-4	TRBV2	TGTGCCAGCAGTGGACAGGGAGGTTATGAAAAACTGTTTTTT	CASSGQGGYEKLFF
.	.	TRBJ1-2	TRBV6-1	TGTGCCAGCAGGAATAATCCTTCTTATGGCTACACCTTC	CASRNNPSYGYTF
.	many	TRBJ2-3	TRBV9	TGTGCCAGCAGCCCCTCGGGCGTTTCTAGCACAGATACGCAGTATTTT	CASSPSGVSSTDTQYF